The 15 T cell receptor beta chains below come from one sample, sequenced in a study of blood T cell repertoires in COVID-19. Generated by immunoSEQ multiplex PCR, the TCRdb table keeps only in-frame clones and is missing some. The sample has more than 250,000 clones; 80% to 90% are singletons. The sample consisted of peripheral blood. Receptors originate from a man between 50 and 59 years old with active or convalescent COVID-19.

This CDR3 is CASKGQGTTNEKLFF. The DNA of the CDR3 is TGTGCCAGCAAGGGACAGGGAACAACTAATGAAAAACTGTTTTTT. The V gene is TRBV27, the J gene TRBJ1-4; 9 bases map to TRBD1. Trimming removed 7 bases from V and 0 bases from J; junction bases left unmatched: 3. CDR1 is MNHEY and CDR2 is SMNVEV in the germline V gene (reference sequence). The CDR3 loop spans 15 amino acids.

The rearrangement links TRBV29-1 to TRBJ1-2; TRBD1 matches 12 bases. With V trimmed by 4 bases and J by 4 bases, 4 bases remained unmatched. The CDR3 extends over 14 amino acids. Looked up from germline, CDR1 is SQVTM and CDR2 is ANQGSEA. This chain's CDR3 is CSVGQGQGAYGYTF. CDR3 sequence (DNA): TGCAGCGTTGGTCAGGGACAGGGGGCCTATGGCTACACCTTC.

The count of this clone is one. The chain couples TRBV2 to TRBJ2-5; 8 bases are a match to TRBD1. J lost 4 bases, V lost 6 bases, and 10 bases had no gene match. The CDR3 is made up of 15 amino acids. Germline CDR1 reads SNHLY; CDR2 reads FYNNEI. CDR3 DNA sequence: TGTGCCAGCAGGTCAACAGGGGGGCGGGTAGAGACCCAGTACTTC. It is translated as CASRSTGGRVETQYF.

This clone was seen only a few times. The chain carries TRBV6-1 and TRBJ1-6; D might be TRBD1 (6 bases). V lost 1 base and J lost 5, with 12 bases in between. The CDR3 loop spans 16 amino acids. CDR1 is MNHNS and CDR2 is SASEGT in the germline V gene. The CDR3 nucleotides read TGTGCCAGCAGTGAAGAAGGGGGACGGGATAATTCACCCCTCCACTTT. Its protein product is CASSEEGGRDNSPLHF.

The CDR3 DNA follows: TGTGCCAGCAGCCTCAGTTTTTGGGGCAACTATGGCTACACCTTC. As protein: CASSLSFWGNYGYTF. The rearrangement uses TRBV11-2 and TRBJ1-2; tentatively, D is TRBD1 (5 bases). The CDR3 runs to 15 residues. V lost 5 bases and J lost 2, with 15 bases in between. Germline V gives CDR1 SGHAT, CDR2 FQNNGV.

The J gene is TRBJ2-1, the V gene TRBV20-1; possible D gene TRBD2, 5 bases. Germline loops: CDR1 DFQATT, CDR2 SNEGSKA (reference sequence). The CDR3 covers 17 residues. Trimming cost V 3 bases and J 0 bases, with 18 bases left between them. CDR3 loop: CSASRLAALSSYNEQFF. The CDR3 coding sequence is TGCAGTGCTAGTAGGCTAGCCGCGTTAAGCTCCTACAATGAGCAGTTCTTC.

This clone has a single count. The chain joins TRBV6-2 or TRBV6-3 to TRBJ1-6; tentatively, D is TRBD1 (5 bases). With 2 bases removed from V and 11 bases from J, the gap between germline ends came to 13 bases. The CDR3 runs to 14 residues. Germline CDR1 MNHEY, CDR2 SVGEGT. CDR3 region: CASSYRPRGTPLHF. The CDR3 DNA follows: TGTGCCAGCAGTTACCGTCCCCGGGGGACACCCCTCCACTTT.

This sequence joins TRBV10-1 and TRBJ2-1; D call uncertain. Germline V gene data show CDR1 as WNHNN and CDR2 as SYGVQD (reference sequence). V lost 4 bases and J 4 bases, leaving 11 bases between the germline ends. The CDR3 has 14 residues. DNA of the CDR3: TGCGCCAGCAGTGCTGACGGAGAGTACAATGAGCAGTTCTTC. It translates to CASSADGEYNEQFF.

This chain joins TRBV7-2 and TRBJ2-3; TRBD2 matches at 9 bases. CDR3 length: 15 residues. CDR1 and CDR2 (germline): SGHTA, FQGNSA. V gave up 6 bases and J gave up 2 bases; unmatched junction bases: 6. The CDR3 nucleotides are TGTGCCAGCAGGGGAGGACTAGCGCCCACAGATACGCAGTATTTT. This translates into CASRGGLAPTDTQYF.

This clone appeared a single time. This chain's CDR3 is CASSDSTGWGYGYTF. CDR3 coding DNA: TGTGCCAGCAGTGATTCAACAGGGTGGGGCTATGGCTACACCTTC. V and J are TRBV6-1 and TRBJ1-2, with D perhaps TRBD1 (6 bases). The CDR3 runs 15 residues. V was cut by 3 bases and J by 4 bases, with 15 bases left in between. Germline V gene lookup returns CDR1 MNHNS and CDR2 SASEGT.

The chain is built from TRBV7-9 and TRBJ1-2; maybe TRBD1 (6 bases). The CDR3 runs to 14 residues. Germline CDR1 reads SEHNR; CDR2 reads FQNEAQ (reference sequence). V was shortened by 4 bases and J by 4 bases, with 13 bases between the two germline ends. The CDR3 is CASSSLTGPYGYTF. CDR3 in DNA: TGTGCCAGCAGCTCACTTACAGGGCCCTATGGCTACACCTTC.

Concerning this clone itself: The junction shows a germline mismatch at one end, possibly a read error. The chain has TRBV7-7 and TRBJ2-2; 8 bases match TRBD1. Per germline, CDR1 SSHAT and CDR2 FNYEAQ (reference sequence). The CDR3 length is 15 residues. In nucleotides, the CDR3 is TGTGCTAGCAGCTTAGGGACAGGGAACACCGGGGAGCTGTTTTTT. Its protein product is CASSLGTGNTGELFF.

The V call is TRBV18, the J call TRBJ2-1, with a weak D call TRBD1 (6 bases). Deletions cut 0 bases from V and 8 bases from J, with 8 bases between. Germline CDR1 reads KGHSH; CDR2 reads LQKENI. This CDR3 spans 13 amino acids. The CDR3 DNA reads TGTGCCAGCTCACCACCGGGGGCGGATGAGCAGTTCTTC. It codes for CASSPPGADEQFF.

The chain couples TRBV5-5 to TRBJ2-2; D remains unclear. CDR1 SGHKS and CDR2 YYEKEE come from the germline V gene (reference sequence). Trimming stripped 4 bases from V and 6 bases from J, with 16 bases between. This CDR3 spans 15 amino acids. CDR3 nucleotide sequence: TGTGCCAGCAGCATGGCACGAGTGCGTGCCGGGGAGCTGTTTTTT. This gives the protein CASSMARVRAGELFF.

A single count supports this clone. V and J are TRBV7-9 and TRBJ2-4; 11 bases are a match to TRBD2. Germline V gene lookup returns CDR1 SEHNR and CDR2 FQNEAQ (reference sequence). V was clipped by 5 bases and J by 6 bases; unmatched bases: 15. This CDR3 spans 18 amino acids. The CDR3 spells CASSLQTGISGRGNIQYF. The CDR3 DNA reads as TGTGCCAGCAGCCTCCAGACAGGGATTAGCGGGAGGGGAAACATTCAGTACTTC.